This T cell receptor beta chain was recorded in a study of blood T cell repertoires in COVID-19. Sequencing was performed with immunoSEQ multiplex PCR; in TCRdb, only in-frame clones are kept and a portion is missing. This table has about 300,000 clones, 90% appearing once. This CDR3 is 11 amino acids long. Germline V gives CDR1 SQVTM, CDR2 ANQGSEA. Trimming took 5 bases from V and 0 from J, leaving 4 bases between them. The chain joins TRBV29-1 to TRBJ1-1; D gene uncertain. This sequence was found in a woman in her 50s with COVID-19, enrolled during active disease. Sequencing was carried out using peripheral blood. CDR3 loop: CSVIMNTEAFF. The CDR3, as DNA: TGCAGCGTTATTATGAACACTGAAGCTTTCTTT.